This T cell receptor (beta chain) derives from a study of PD-1 blockade in classical Hodgkin lymphoma. In the study overall: Administration of nivolumab to patients was at 3 mg/kg intravenously every 2 weeks. Findings and limits, study-wide: Exclusion removed patients who began nivolumab under 1 year after ASCT. A significant rise in TCR diversity was seen by C4D1 for CD4+ cells but not for CD8+ cells. Undefined causes, possibly disease activity or prior therapy, underlie the repertoire differences.

Relapses following autologous stem cell transplantation were seen in all patients, with brentuximab vedotin exposure varying. In the case of this clone: Its antigen remains unknown.

Repertoires were generated with immunoSEQ multiplex PCR, while TCRdb's copy carries only in-frame clones and drops some. Counted here are about 150,000 clones, 78% occurring once; the ten biggest clones make up roughly 8.4%. This TCR was sampled from a human donor with classical Hodgkin lymphoma. The sequencing used peripheral blood mononuclear cells (PBMCs), collected before the second cycle of nivolumab.

The DNA for the CDR3 is TGTGCCATCAGCGGGACAGCCAACTCCTACGAGCAGTACTTC. This encodes CAISGTANSYEQYF. The chain has TRBV10-3 and TRBJ2-7, with TRBD1 identical over 7 bases. Germline lookup yields CDR1 ENHRY and CDR2 SYGVKD. The CDR3 has 14 residues. V shed 6 bases, J shed 0 bases, and the junction held 5 bases outside the gene matches.